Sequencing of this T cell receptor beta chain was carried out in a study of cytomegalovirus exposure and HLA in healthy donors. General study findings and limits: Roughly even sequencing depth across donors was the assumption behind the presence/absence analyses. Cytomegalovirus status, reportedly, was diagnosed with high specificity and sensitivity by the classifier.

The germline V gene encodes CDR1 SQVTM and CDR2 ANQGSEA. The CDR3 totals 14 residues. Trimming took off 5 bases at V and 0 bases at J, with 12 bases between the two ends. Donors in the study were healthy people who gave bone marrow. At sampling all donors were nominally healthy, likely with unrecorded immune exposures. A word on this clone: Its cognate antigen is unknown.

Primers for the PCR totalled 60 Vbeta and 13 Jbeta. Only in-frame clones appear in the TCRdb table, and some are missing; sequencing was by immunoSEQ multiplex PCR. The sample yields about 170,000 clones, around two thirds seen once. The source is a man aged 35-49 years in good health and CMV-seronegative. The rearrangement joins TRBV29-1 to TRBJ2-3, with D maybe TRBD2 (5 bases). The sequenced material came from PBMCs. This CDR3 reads CSVTSGGSTDTQYF. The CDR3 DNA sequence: TGCAGCGTTACGTCAGGAGGTAGCACAGATACGCAGTATTTT.